This TCR beta chain is drawn from a study of blood T cell repertoires in COVID-19. Across the whole study: The study drew acute and convalescent COVID-19 samples from the United States, Italy and Spain.

The method was immunoSEQ multiplex PCR; TCRdb's version includes in-frame clones alone and lacks a portion of them. This sample yields 180,000 or so clones, of which roughly 85% are seen a single time; roughly 7.8% belongs to the top ten. On this clone: This sample also contains other DNA sequences that code for the same CDR3.

V was trimmed by 1 base and J by 1 base, leaving 9 bases between them. Germline values: CDR1 SEHNR, CDR2 FQNEAQ (reference sequence). The CDR3 loop spans 15 amino acids. The rearrangement uses TRBV7-9 and TRBJ2-3, with TRBD1 as a possible D gene (6 bases). The sample taken for sequencing was peripheral blood. The receptor was derived from a man aged 55 to 69 with acute or convalescent COVID-19. CDR3 protein: CASSLEAGGTDTQYF. CDR3 nucleotides: TGTGCCAGCAGCTTAGAGGCAGGGGGCACAGATACGCAGTATTTT.